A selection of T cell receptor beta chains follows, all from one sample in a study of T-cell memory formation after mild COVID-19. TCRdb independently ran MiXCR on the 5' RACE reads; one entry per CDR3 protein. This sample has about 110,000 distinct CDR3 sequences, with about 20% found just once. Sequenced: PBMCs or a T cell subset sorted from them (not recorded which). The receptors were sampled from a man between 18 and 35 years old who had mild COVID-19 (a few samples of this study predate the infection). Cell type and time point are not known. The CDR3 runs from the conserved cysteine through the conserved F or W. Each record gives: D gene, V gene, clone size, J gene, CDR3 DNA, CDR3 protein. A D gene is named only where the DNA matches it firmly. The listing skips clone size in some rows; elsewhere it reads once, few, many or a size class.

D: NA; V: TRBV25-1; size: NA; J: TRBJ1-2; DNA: TGTGCCAGCAGTGAAGAGGGATCGAACTATGGCTACACCTTC; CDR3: CASSEEGSNYGYTF
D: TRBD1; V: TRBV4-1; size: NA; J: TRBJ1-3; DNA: TGCGCCAGCAGCCAAGATCGCGACAGGGTAGACCCTGGAAACACCATATATTTT; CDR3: CASSQDRDRVDPGNTIYF
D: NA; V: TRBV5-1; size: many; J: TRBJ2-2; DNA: TGCGCCAGCAGCTTGGTGCAGGGGAACACCGGGGAGCTGTTTTTT; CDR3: CASSLVQGNTGELFF
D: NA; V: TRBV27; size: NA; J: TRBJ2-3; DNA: TGTGCCAGCGGGTCTTCCGATACGCAGTATTTT; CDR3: CASGSSDTQYF
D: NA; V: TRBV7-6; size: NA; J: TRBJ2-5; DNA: TGTGCCAGCAGCTTCTCTGCAGCACAAGAGACCCAGTACTTC; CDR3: CASSFSAAQETQYF
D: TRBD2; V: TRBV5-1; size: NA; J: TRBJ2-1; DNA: TGCGCCAGCAGCCTCCGACCCCTAGCGGGGGGCCCCGTCGGCAATGAGCAGTTCTTC; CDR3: CASSLRPLAGGPVGNEQFF
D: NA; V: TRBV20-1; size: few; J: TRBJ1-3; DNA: TGCAGTGCTAGAGGGGTTAGCTCTGGAAACACCATATATTTT; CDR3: CSARGVSSGNTIYF
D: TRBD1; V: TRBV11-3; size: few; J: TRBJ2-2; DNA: TGTGCCAGCAGCTTAGCCAGGGGGACCGGGGAGCTGTTTTTT; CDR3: CASSLARGTGELFF
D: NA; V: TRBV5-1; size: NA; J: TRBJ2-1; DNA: TGCGCCAGCAGCACCGGTGGGGGGTATGGGCACAATGAGCAGTTCTTC; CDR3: CASSTGGGYGHNEQFF
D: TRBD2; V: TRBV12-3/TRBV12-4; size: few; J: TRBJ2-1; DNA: TGTGCCAGCAGCCCCAGGGCGGGGGGATATTACAATGAGCAGTTCTTC; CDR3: CASSPRAGGYYNEQFF
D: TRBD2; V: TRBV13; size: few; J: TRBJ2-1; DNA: TGTGCCAGCTTAGAGCGGGGCTACAATGAGCAGTTCTTC; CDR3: CASLERGYNEQFF
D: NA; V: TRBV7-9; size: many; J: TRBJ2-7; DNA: TGTGCCAGCAGCTTAGCCCAGGGGATCTACGAGCAGTACTTC; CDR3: CASSLAQGIYEQYF
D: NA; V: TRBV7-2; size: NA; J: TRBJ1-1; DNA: TGTGCCAGCAGCTTAGTCGGGGACGAGGACACTGAAGCTTTCTTT; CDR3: CASSLVGDEDTEAFF
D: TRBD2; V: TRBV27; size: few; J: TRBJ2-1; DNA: TGTGCCAGCAGCAGAGCGGGGGGGCAGGGTGAGCAGTTCTTC; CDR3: CASSRAGGQGEQFF
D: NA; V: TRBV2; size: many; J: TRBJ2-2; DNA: TGTGCCAGTTACTTCTCCGGGGAGCTGTTTTTT; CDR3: CASYFSGELFF
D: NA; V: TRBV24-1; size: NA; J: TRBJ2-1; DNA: TGTGCCACCAGTGATTTGACCGACAATGAGCAGTTCTTC; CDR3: CATSDLTDNEQFF
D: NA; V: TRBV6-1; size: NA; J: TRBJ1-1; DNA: TGTGCCAGCAGGGGCAGAGGTATGAACACTGAAGCTTTCTTT; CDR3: CASRGRGMNTEAFF
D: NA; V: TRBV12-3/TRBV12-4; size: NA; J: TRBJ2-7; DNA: TGTGCCAGCAGCCCATACGCAGGGCAGTACGAGCAGTACTTC; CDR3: CASSPYAGQYEQYF
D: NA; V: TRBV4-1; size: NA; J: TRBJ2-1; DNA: TGCGCCAGCAGCCCCAGTCCAGGGCCCTACAATGAGCAGTTCTTC; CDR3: CASSPSPGPYNEQFF
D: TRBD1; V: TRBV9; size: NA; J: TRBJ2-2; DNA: TGTGCCAGCACACCCGGGACAGGCGACACCGGGGAGCTGTTTTTT; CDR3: CASTPGTGDTGELFF
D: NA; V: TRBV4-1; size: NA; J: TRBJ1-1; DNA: TGCGCCAGCAGCCCCCCCGGAGACACTGAAGCTTTCTTT; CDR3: CASSPPGDTEAFF
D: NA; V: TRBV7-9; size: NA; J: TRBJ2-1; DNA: TGTGCCAGCAGCGTCTCCCTTAGTTATGAGCAGTTCTTC; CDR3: CASSVSLSYEQFF
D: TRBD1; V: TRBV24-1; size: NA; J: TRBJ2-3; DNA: TGTGCCACCAGTGACCTTAGAGGGACAGGGGACACAGATACGCAGTATTTT; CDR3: CATSDLRGTGDTDTQYF